This T cell receptor (beta chain) was recovered during a study of blood T cell repertoires in COVID-19. Study-level information: Specimens from acute and convalescent COVID-19 originated in the United States, Italy and Spain. Nucleic acid was either cDNA or gDNA, and it came from T cells, B-cell-depleted T cells, or PBMCs.

The authors' processing: Reference gene primer amplification yielded estimated nucleated cell counts. The data were produced by immunoSEQ multiplex PCR, yet TCRdb's version contains in-frame clones alone and is incomplete. V, J and clone size are those of that table, while D and trimming were read from the DNA. The sample consists of more than 100,000 clones, roughly 89% of them appearing once. The CDR3 length is 13 residues. Germline V gene lookup returns CDR1 SGHDN and CDR2 FVKESK. V shed 0 bases and J shed 5 bases, with 7 bases lying between them. The V call is TRBV14, the J call TRBJ2-5; D is uncertain. This TCR was sampled from an elderly woman in a cohort sampled during active COVID-19. Input material: peripheral blood. The CDR3 reads CASSQDMQETQYF. The CDR3 nucleotides read TGTGCCAGCAGCCAAGATATGCAGGAGACCCAGTACTTC.